Below are 8 T cell receptor beta chains sequenced from a single sample in a study of TIL therapy for anti-PD-1-resistant metastatic lung cancer. Time point: pre-treatment sample, taken before nivolumab and TIL therapy. The libraries were made with immunoSEQ v3. TCRdb's table, derived via immunoSEQ multiplex PCR, lists solely in-frame clones and lacks some. The data contain some 60,000 clones, under 75% of them singletons. This specimen was blood, taken at baseline. The receptors come from a person between 25 and 79 years old with non-small cell lung cancer.

The rearrangement joins TRBV9 to TRBJ1-4; no clear D gene. CDR1 SGDLS and CDR2 YYNGEE come from the germline V gene. V gave up 6 bases and J gave up 6 bases, with 12 bases separating them. The CDR3 has 13 residues. DNA of the CDR3: TGTGCCAGCACGAATCGAGAAGATGAAAAACTGTTTTTT. Protein product: CASTNREDEKLFF.

The rearrangement joins TRBV7-8 to TRBJ1-2; 8 nucleotides align to TRBD1. V shed 7 bases and J 4 bases; nucleotides not matched to a gene: 8. Germline V gene data show CDR1 as SGHVS and CDR2 as FQNEAQ. This CDR3 has 14 residues. The CDR3 loop reads CASKRDRSLYGYTF. CDR3 DNA: TGTGCCAGCAAACGGGACAGGTCCCTCTATGGCTACACCTTC.

This clone was seen only a few times. The chain has TRBV19 and TRBJ2-2, with D perhaps matching TRBD1 (6 bases). Germline CDR1 LNHDA, CDR2 SQIVND (reference sequence). V dropped 3 bases and J dropped 5 bases, with 13 bases sitting between them. The CDR3 length is 15 residues. The CDR3 here is CASSIVGAGTGELFF. The DNA for the CDR3 is TGTGCCAGTAGTATCGTGGGGGCTGGTACCGGGGAGCTGTTTTTT.

The chain uses TRBV5-1 and TRBJ2-1, with 8 bases lining up with TRBD1. V shed 0 bases and J 5 bases; nucleotides not matched to a gene: 4. Germline assignment: CDR1 SGHRS and CDR2 YFSETQ. The CDR3 consists of 15 residues. The CDR3, as DNA: TGCGCCAGCAGCTTGGGTACAGGGGGTAACAATGAGCAGTTCTTC. Its translation is CASSLGTGGNNEQFF. The full variable domain, in which reference TRBV5-1 and TRBJ2-1 provide the parts outside the CDR3, is KAGVTQTPRYLIKTRGQQVTLSCSPISGHRSVSWYQQTPGQGLQFLFEYFSETQRNKGNFPGRFSGRQFSNSRSEMNVSTLELGDSALYLCASSLGTGGNNEQFFGPGTRLTVL.

The chain is built from TRBV30 and TRBJ2-5; no reliable D call. The germline CDR1 and CDR2 sequences are GTSNPN and SVGIG (reference sequence). Trimming pared 0 bases from V and 5 bases from J, leaving 13 bases between. The CDR3 covers 14 residues. Here the CDR3 DNA reads TGTGCCTGGAGTGTACGGCCACTCTGGGAGACCCAGTACTTC. Amino acid sequence: CAWSVRPLWETQYF.

The chain is built from TRBV28 and TRBJ1-4; D may be TRBD1 (6 bases). This CDR3 contains 17 residues. The V and J ends lost 4 bases and 0 bases respectively, with 15 bases between them. CDR1 is MDHEN, CDR2 SYDVKM, per germline. In nucleotides, the CDR3 is TGTGCCAGCAGTTCCATAACAGGGTTGGCAACTAATGAAAAACTGTTTTTT. This encodes CASSSITGLATNEKLFF.

The chain has TRBV10-3 and TRBJ2-3, with a weak D call TRBD2 (6 bases). The CDR3 is 13 residues long. Germline lookup yields CDR1 ENHRY and CDR2 SYGVKD. The V gene lost 4 bases and the J gene lost 1 base, with 6 bases spanning the gap. The CDR3 coding sequence is TGTGCCATCAGTGGGGGGGGCACAGATACGCAGTATTTT. This encodes CAISGGGTDTQYF.

This chain connects TRBV9 to TRBJ2-3, with 7 positions matching TRBD1. The CDR3 covers 15 residues. The germline V gene encodes CDR1 SGDLS and CDR2 YYNGEE. Trimming removed 0 bases from V and 5 bases from J; junction bases left unmatched: 6. The CDR3 DNA is TGTGCCAGCAGCGTAGCTCAGGGGGTAGTAGATACGCAGTATTTT. Its translation: CASSVAQGVVDTQYF. Full variable domain (outside the CDR3, taken from reference TRBV9 and TRBJ2-3): DSGVTQTPKHLITATGQRVTLRCSPRSGDLSVYWYQQSLDQGLQFLIQYYNGEERAKGNILERFSAQQFPDLHSELNLSSLELGDSALYFCASSVAQGVVDTQYFGPGTRLTVL.